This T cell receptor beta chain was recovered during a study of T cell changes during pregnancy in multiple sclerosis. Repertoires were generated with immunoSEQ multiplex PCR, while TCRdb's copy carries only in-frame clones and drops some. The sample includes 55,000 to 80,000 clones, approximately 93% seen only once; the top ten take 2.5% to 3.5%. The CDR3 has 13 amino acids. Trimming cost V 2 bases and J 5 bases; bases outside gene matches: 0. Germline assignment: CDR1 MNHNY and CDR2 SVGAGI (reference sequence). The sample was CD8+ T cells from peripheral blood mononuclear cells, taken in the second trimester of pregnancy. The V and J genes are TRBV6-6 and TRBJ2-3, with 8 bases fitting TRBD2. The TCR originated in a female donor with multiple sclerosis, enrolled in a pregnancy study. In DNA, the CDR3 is TGTGCCAGCAGTTACCGGGGGGGAGATACGCAGTATTTT. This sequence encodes CASSYRGGDTQYF.